This T cell receptor beta chain is from a study of blood T cell repertoires in COVID-19. Study as a whole: Material from acute and convalescent COVID-19 was sourced from the United States, Italy and Spain. The cDNA or gDNA used as material had been derived from T cells, B-cell-depleted T cells, or PBMCs.

V was shortened by 7 bases and J by 8 bases, with 20 bases between the two germline ends. The germline V gene has CDR1 WSHSY and CDR2 SAAADI. The length of the CDR3 is 14 residues. This clone was seen once. The method was immunoSEQ multiplex PCR; TCRdb's version includes in-frame clones alone and lacks a portion of them. The sample contains approximately 94,000 clones, almost 80% of which appear only once. The sequence derives from a woman between 65 and 79 years old with acute or convalescent COVID-19. The rearrangement links TRBV10-2 to TRBJ1-2, with a tentative D call TRBD1 (5 bases). The sequencing sample was made of peripheral blood. Here the CDR3 DNA reads TGCGCCAGCACCGGGGCCTCCAACGGGGGAGGCTACACCTTC. This encodes CASTGASNGGGYTF.